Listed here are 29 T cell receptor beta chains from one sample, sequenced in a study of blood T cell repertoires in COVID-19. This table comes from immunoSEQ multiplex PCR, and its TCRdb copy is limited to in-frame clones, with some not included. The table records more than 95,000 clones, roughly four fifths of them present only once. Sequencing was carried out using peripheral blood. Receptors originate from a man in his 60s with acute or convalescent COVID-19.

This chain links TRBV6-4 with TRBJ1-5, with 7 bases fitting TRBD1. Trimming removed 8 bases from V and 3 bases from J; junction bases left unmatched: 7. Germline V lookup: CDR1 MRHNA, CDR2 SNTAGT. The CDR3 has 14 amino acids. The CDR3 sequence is CASRGDSPNQPQHF. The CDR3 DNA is TGTGCCAGCCGCGGGGACAGCCCCAATCAGCCCCAGCATTTT.

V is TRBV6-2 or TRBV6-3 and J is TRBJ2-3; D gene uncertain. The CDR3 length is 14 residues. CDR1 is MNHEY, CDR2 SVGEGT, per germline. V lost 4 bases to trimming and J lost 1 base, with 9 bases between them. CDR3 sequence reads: CASSLRQRTDTQYF. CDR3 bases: TGTGCCAGCAGTTTGAGACAACGCACAGATACGCAGTATTTT.

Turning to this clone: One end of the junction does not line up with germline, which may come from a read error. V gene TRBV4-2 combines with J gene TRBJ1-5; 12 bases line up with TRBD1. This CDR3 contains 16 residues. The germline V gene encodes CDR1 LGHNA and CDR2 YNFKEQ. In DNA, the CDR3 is TGTGCCAGCAGCCAAGATCCAATGTCAGGGACAGGGGGCAATAATTTT. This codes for CASSQDPMSGTGGNNF.

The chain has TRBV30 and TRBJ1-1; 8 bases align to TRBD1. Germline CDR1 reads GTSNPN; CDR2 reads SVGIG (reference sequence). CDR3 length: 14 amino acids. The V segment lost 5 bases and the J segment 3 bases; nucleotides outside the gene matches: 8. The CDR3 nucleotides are TGTGCCTGGCGTACGATACAGGGGGACACTGAAGCTTTCTTT. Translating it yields CAWRTIQGDTEAFF.

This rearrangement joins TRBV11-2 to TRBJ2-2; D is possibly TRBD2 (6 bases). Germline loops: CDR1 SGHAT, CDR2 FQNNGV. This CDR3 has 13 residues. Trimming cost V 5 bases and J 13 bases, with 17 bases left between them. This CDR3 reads CASSPGPRGGLFF. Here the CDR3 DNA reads TGTGCCAGCAGCCCCGGACCACGGGGAGGGCTGTTTTTT.

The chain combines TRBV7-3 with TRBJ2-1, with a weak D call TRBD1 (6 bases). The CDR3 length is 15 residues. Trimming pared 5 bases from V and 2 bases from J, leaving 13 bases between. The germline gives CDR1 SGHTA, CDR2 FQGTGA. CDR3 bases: TGTGCCAGCAGCGCCTCAGGGGCCCCCTACAATGAGCAGTTCTTC. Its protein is CASSASGAPYNEQFF. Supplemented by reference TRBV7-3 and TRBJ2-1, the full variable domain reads GAGVSQTPSNKVTEKGKYVELRCDPISGHTALYWYRQSLGQGPEFLIYFQGTGAADDSGLPNDRFFAVRPEGSVSTLKIQRTERGDSAVYLCASSASGAPYNEQFFGPGTRLTVL.

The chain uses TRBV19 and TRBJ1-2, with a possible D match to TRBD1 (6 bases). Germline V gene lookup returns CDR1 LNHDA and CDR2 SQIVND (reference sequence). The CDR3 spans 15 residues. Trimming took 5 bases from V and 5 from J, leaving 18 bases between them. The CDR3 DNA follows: TGTGCCAGTAGTCTTAACGCCCCAGGGGCATATGGCTACACCTTC. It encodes CASSLNAPGAYGYTF.

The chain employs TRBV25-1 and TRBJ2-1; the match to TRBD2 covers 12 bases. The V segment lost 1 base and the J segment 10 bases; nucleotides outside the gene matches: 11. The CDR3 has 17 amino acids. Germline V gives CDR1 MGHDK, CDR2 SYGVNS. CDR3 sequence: CASSELETSGRRGEQFF. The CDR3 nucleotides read TGTGCCAGCAGTGAATTGGAGACTAGCGGGAGACGGGGGGAGCAGTTCTTC.

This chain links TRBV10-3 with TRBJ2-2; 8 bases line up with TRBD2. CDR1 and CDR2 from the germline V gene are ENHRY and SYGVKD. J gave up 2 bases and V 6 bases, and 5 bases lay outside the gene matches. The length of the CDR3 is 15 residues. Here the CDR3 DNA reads TGTGCCATCAGGGATAGCGGGGTCAACACCGGGGAGCTGTTTTTT. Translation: CAIRDSGVNTGELFF.

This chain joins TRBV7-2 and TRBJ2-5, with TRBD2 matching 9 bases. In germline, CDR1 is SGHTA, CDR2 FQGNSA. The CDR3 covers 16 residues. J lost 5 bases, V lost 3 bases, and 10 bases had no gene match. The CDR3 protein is CASSLVEAGLAETQYF. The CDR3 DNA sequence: TGTGCCAGCAGCTTGGTAGAGGCGGGACTAGCTGAGACCCAGTACTTC.

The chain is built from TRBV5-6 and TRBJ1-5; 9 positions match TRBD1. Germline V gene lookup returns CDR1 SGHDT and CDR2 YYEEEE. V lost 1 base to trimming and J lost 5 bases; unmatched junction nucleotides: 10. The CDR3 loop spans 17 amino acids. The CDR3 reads CASSLKGWDRADQPQHF. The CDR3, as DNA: TGTGCCAGCAGCTTGAAGGGGTGGGACAGGGCCGATCAGCCCCAGCATTTT.

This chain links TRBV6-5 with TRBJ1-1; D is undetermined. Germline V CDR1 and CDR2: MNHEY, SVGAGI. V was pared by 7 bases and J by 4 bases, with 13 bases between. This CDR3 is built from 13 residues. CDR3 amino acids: CASTESLSTEAFF. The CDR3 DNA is TGTGCCAGCACCGAGAGTTTATCCACTGAAGCTTTCTTT.

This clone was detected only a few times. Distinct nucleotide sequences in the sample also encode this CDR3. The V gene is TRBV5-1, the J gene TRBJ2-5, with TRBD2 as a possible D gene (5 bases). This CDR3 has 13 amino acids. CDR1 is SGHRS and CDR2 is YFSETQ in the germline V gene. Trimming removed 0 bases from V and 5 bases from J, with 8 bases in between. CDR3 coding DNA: TGCGCCAGCAGCTTGGCCCGAGGGGAGACCCAGTACTTC. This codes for CASSLARGETQYF.

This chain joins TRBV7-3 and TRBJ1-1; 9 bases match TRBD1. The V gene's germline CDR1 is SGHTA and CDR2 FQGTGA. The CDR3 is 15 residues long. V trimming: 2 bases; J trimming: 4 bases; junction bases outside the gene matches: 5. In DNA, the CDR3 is TGTGCCAGCAGCTTAGGACAGGGGTTGAGCACTGAAGCTTTCTTT. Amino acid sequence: CASSLGQGLSTEAFF.

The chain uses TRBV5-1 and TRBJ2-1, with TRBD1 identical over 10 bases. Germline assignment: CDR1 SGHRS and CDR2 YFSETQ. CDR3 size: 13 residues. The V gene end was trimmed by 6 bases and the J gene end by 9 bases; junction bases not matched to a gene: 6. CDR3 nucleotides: TGCGCCAGCATCCGGACAGGGGGTAGTGAGCAGTTCTTC. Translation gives CASIRTGGSEQFF. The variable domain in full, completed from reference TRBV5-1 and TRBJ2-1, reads KAGVTQTPRYLIKTRGQQVTLSCSPISGHRSVSWYQQTPGQGLQFLFEYFSETQRNKGNFPGRFSGRQFSNSRSEMNVSTLELGDSALYLCASIRTGGSEQFFGPGTRLTVL.

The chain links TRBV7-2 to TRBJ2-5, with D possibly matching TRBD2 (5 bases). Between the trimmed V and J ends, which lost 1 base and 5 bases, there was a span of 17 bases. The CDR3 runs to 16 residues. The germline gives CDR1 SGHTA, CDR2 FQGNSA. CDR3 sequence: CASSLEPGGLGETQYF. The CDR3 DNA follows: TGTGCCAGCAGCTTAGAACCTGGCGGGCTGGGGGAGACCCAGTACTTC.

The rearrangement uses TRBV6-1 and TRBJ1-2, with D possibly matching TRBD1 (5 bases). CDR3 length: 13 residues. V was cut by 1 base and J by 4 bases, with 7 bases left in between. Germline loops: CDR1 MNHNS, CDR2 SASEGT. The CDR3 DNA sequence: TGTGCCAGCAGTGAAGGACAGCCCTATGGCTACACCTTC. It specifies CASSEGQPYGYTF.

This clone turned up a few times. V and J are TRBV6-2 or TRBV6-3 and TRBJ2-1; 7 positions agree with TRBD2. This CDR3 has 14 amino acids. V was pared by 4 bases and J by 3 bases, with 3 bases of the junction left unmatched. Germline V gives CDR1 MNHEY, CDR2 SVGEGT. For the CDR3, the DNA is TGTGCCAGCAGTTGGCTAGCGGACTACAATGAGCAGTTCTTC. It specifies CASSWLADYNEQFF.

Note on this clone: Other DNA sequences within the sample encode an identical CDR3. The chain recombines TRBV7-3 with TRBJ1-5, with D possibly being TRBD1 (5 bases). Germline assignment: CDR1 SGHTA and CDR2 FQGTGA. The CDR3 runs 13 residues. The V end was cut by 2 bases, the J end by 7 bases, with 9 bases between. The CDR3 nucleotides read TGTGCCAGCAGCTTACAGGGTGGACAGCCCCAGCATTTT. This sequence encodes CASSLQGGQPQHF.

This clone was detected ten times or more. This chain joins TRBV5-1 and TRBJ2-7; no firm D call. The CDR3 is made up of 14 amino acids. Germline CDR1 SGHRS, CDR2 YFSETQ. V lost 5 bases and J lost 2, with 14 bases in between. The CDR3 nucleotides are TGCGCCAGCAGACTGGCGGCAGACCCCTACGAGCAGTACTTC. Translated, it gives CASRLAADPYEQYF.

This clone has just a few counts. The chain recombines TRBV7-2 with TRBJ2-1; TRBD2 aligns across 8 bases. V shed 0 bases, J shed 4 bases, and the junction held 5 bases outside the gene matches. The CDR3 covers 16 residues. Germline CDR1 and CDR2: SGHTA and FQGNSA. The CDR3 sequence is CASSLAVASGYNEQFF. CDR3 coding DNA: TGTGCCAGCAGCTTAGCGGTTGCTAGCGGGTACAATGAGCAGTTCTTC.

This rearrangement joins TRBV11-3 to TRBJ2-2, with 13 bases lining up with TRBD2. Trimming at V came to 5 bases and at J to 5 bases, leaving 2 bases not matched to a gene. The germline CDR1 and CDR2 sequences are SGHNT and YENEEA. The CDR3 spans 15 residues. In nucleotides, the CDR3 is TGTGCCAGCAGCCCGGGACTAGCGGGAACCGGGGAGCTGTTTTTT. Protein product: CASSPGLAGTGELFF.

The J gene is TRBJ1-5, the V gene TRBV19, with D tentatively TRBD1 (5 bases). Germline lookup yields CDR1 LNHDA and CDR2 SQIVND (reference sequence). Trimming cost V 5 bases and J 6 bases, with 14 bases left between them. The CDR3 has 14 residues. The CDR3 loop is CASSRFGASQPQHF. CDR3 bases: TGTGCCAGTAGTCGGTTTGGGGCGAGTCAGCCCCAGCATTTT.

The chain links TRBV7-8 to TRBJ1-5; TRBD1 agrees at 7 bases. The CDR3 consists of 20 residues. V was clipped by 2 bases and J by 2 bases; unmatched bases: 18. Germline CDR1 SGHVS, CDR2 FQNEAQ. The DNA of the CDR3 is TGTGCCAGCAGCTTATCCCTTAGAGCAGTAGGGGGCAGGCGCAATCAGCCCCAGCATTTT. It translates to CASSLSLRAVGGRRNQPQHF.

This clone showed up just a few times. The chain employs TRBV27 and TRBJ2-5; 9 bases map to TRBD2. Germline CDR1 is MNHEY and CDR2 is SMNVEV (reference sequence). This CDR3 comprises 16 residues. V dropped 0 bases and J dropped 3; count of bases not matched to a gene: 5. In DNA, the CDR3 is TGTGCCAGCAGTTTATCGGGGGGACTAGCAAAAGAGACCCAGTACTTC. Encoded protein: CASSLSGGLAKETQYF.

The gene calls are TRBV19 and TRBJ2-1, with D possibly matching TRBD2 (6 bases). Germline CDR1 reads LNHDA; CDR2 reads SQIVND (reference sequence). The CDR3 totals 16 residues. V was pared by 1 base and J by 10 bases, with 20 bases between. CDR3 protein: CASSIVTSPTGVEQFF. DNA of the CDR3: TGTGCCAGTAGTATAGTCACTAGCCCCACGGGTGTCGAGCAGTTCTTC.

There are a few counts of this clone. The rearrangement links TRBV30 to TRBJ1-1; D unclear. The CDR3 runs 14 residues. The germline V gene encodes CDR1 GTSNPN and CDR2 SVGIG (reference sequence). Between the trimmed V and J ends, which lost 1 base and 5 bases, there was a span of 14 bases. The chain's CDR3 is CAWSGLTLRTEAFF. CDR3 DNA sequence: TGTGCCTGGAGTGGTCTTACCCTGAGGACTGAAGCTTTCTTT.

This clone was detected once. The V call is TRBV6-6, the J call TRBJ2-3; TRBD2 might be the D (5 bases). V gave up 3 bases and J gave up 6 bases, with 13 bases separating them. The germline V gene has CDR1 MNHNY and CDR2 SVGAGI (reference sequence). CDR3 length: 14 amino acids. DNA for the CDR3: TGTGCCAGCAGTTATGCCGGGATAGGGGATACGCAGTATTTT. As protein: CASSYAGIGDTQYF.

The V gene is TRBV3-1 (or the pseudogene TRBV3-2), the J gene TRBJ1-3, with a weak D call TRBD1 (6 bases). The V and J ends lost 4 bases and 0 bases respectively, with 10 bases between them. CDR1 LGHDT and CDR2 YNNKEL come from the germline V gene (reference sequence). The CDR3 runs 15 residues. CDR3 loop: CASSLGQTSGNTIYF. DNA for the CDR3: TGTGCCAGCAGCCTCGGACAGACCTCTGGAAACACCATATATTTT.